Included here is one T cell receptor beta chain sequence, with context. Treatment meaning: some 19 received Ad26.COV2.S at low or high dose, single or two shots; about 5 received placebo; per-sample allocation not given. Vaccine and placebo recipients were sampled on day 63 after the first injection. These data originate in a study of Ad26.COV2.S vaccination and SARS-CoV-2 variants. Trimming shortened V by 9 bases and J by 5 bases, and 19 bases separated the two germline ends. Per the germline V gene, CDR1 is LNHDA and CDR2 is SQIVND (reference sequence). The CDR3 loop spans 14 amino acids. The data were produced by immunoSEQ multiplex PCR, yet TCRdb's version contains in-frame clones alone and is incomplete. There are 250,000 or so clones in the sample; 87% occur only once, and about 2.8% lies in the top ten.

The chain combines TRBV19 with TRBJ1-2; no reliable D call. This clonotype originated in a person aged 18-65 years who received the Ad26.COV2.S COVID-19 vaccine or a placebo. Sequenced material: peripheral blood, taken in a trial of Ad26.COV2.S vaccine versus placebo. CDR3 in amino acids: CASKKNPTIYGYTF. The CDR3 DNA reads TGTGCCAGCAAGAAGAACCCGACTATTTATGGCTACACCTTC. Filled out from reference TRBV19 and TRBJ1-2, the complete variable domain reads DGGITQSPKYLFRKEGQNVTLSCEQNLNHDAMYWYRQDPGQGLRLIYYSQIVNDFQKGDIAEGYSVSREKKESFPLTVTSAQKNPTAFYLCASKKNPTIYGYTFGSGTRLTVV.